This TCR beta chain came from a study of T cell responses to AZD1222 COVID-19 vaccine. In the case of this clone: Its antigen is undetermined.

Notes on the study in general: Spike regions recognized by vaccine-associated CD4 TCRs spanned the protein, led by 160-218 and 743-854. Only a handful of people who got AZD1222 tested seropositive at baseline. Repertoire sampling occurred only after the peak T cell response.

Sequencing used immunoSEQ multiplex PCR; TCRdb keeps in-frame clones, though not all of them. The table has about 90,000 clones, less than 85% seen once. This CDR3 has 14 amino acids. The V gene lost 0 bases and the J gene lost 2 bases, with 9 bases spanning the gap. Germline values: CDR1 SGHDT, CDR2 YYEEEE. The starting material was peripheral blood, obtained 28 days after the second AZD1222 dose. V and J are TRBV5-6 and TRBJ2-7, with D uncertain. This receptor was taken from an adult who received the AZD1222 COVID-19 vaccine. CDR3 nucleotides: TGTGCCAGCAGCTTGGACAGCCAGACCTACGAGCAGTACTTC. This gives the protein CASSLDSQTYEQYF. Full variable domain (rest looked up from reference TRBV5-6 and TRBJ2-7): DAGVTQSPTHLIKTRGQQVTLRCSPKSGHDTVSWYQQALGQGPQFIFQYYEEEERQRGNFPDRFSGHQFPNYSSELNVNALLLGDSALYLCASSLDSQTYEQYFGPGTRLTVT.